One TCR beta chain is described in this entry. Its specificity is not known. These data are taken from a study of cytomegalovirus exposure and HLA in healthy donors. Study-wide results and limits: Some TCR beta chains (approximately 180 of them) were listed as cytomegalovirus-associated. According to reports, the classifier identified cytomegalovirus status with high specificity and sensitivity.

The V gene lost 3 bases and the J gene lost 8 bases, with 10 bases spanning the gap. The CDR3 spans 12 residues. Germline-derived CDR1 and CDR2 are SGDLS and YYNGEE. Some clones are missing from TCRdb's copy, which holds only in-frame ones; the method was immunoSEQ multiplex PCR. Of some 110,000 clones listed, just under 95% are singletons. This sequence was found in a woman between 18 and 30 years old in good health and CMV-seronegative. Sample: PBMCs. The chain joins TRBV9 to TRBJ2-3, with TRBD1 as a possible D gene (6 bases). CDR3 region: CASSGTEGTQYF. The CDR3 DNA reads as TGTGCCAGCAGCGGGACAGAAGGTACGCAGTATTTT.